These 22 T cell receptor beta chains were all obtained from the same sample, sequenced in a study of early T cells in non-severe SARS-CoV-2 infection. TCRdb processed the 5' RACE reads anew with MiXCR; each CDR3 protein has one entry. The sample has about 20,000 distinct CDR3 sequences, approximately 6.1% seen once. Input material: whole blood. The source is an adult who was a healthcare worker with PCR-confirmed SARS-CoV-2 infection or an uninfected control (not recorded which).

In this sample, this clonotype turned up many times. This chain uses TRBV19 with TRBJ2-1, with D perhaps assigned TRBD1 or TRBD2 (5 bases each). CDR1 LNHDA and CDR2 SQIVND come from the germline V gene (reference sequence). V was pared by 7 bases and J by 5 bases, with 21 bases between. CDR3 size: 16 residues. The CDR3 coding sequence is TGTGCCAGTACCATGAGGCCCGGGACCATCCACAATGAGCAGTTCTTC. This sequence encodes CASTMRPGTIHNEQFF.

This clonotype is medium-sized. The CDR3 region is CASSLGGLRTGELFF. Written as DNA, the CDR3 is TGTGCCAGCAGCTTGGGGGGCTTGAGGACCGGGGAGCTGTTTTTT. The chain combines TRBV11-2 with TRBJ2-2, with D perhaps given as TRBD1 or TRBD2 (6 bases each). V gave up 3 bases and J gave up 5 bases, with 13 bases separating them. Germline-derived CDR1 and CDR2 are SGHAT and FQNNGV. The CDR3 totals 15 residues. The full variable domain, rest sourced from reference TRBV11-2 and TRBJ2-2, is EAGVAQSPRYKIIEKRQSVAFWCNPISGHATLYWYQQILGQGPKLLIQFQNNGVVDDSQLPKDRFSAERLKGVDSTLKIQPAKLEDSAVYLCASSLGGLRTGELFFGEGSRLTVL.

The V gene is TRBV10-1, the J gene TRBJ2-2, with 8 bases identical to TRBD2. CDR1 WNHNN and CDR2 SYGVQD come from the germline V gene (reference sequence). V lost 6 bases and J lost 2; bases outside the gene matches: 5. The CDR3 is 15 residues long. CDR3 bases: TGCGCCAGCAGCGCTGGGACTAGTAACACCGGGGAGCTGTTTTTT. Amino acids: CASSAGTSNTGELFF.

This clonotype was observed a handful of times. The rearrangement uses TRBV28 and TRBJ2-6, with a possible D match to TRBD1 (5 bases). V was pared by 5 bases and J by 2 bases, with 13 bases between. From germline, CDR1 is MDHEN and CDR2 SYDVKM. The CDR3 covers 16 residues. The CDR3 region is CASSAGLLTGANVLTF. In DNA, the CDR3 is TGTGCCAGCAGTGCAGGGTTGTTGACTGGGGCCAACGTCCTGACTTTC.

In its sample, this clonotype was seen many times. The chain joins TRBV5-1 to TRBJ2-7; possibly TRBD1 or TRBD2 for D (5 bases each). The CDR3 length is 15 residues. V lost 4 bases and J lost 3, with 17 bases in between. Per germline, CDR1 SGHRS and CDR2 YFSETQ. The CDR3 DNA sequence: TGCGCCAGCAGCCCCAGCGGAGACAGATACTACGAGCAGTACTTC. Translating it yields CASSPSGDRYYEQYF.

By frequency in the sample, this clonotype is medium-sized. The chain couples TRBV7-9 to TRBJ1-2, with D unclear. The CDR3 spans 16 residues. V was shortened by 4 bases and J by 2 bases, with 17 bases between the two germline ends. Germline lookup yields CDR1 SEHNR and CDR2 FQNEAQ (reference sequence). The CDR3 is CASSSRGDSLNYGYTF. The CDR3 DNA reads TGTGCCAGCAGCTCCCGGGGAGATTCGCTCAACTATGGCTACACCTTC. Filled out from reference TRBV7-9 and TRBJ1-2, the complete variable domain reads DTGVSQNPRHKITKRGQNVTFRCDPISEHNRLYWYRQTLGQGPEFLTYFQNEAQLEKSRLLSDRFSAERPKGSFSTLEIQRTEQGDSAMYLCASSSRGDSLNYGYTFGSGTRLTVV.

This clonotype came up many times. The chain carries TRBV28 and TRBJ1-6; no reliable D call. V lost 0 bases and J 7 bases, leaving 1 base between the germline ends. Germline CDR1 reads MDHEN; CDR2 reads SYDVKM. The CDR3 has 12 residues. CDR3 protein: CASSLWNSPLHF. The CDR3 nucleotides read TGTGCCAGCAGTTTATGGAATTCACCCCTCCACTTT.

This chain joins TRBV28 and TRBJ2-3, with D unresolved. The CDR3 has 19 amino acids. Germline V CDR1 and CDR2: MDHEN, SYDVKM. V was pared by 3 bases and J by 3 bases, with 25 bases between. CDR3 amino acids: CASSFTLAGAPPRTDTQYF. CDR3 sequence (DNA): TGTGCCAGCAGTTTCACCCTCGCCGGCGCCCCGCCCCGAACAGATACGCAGTATTTT.

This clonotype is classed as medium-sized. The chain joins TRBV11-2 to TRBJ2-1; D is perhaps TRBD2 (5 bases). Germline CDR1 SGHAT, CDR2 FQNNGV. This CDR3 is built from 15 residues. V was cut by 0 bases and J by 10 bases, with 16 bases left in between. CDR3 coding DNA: TGTGCCAGCAGCTTAGACCCCGTACTAGTCGAGGAGCAGTTCTTC. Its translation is CASSLDPVLVEEQFF.

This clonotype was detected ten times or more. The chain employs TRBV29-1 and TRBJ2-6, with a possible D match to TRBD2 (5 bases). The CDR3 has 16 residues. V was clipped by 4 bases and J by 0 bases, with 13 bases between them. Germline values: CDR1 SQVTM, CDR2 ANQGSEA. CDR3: CSVGVGLGSGANVLTF. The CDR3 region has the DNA TGCAGCGTTGGGGTTGGACTTGGCTCTGGGGCCAACGTCCTGACTTTC.

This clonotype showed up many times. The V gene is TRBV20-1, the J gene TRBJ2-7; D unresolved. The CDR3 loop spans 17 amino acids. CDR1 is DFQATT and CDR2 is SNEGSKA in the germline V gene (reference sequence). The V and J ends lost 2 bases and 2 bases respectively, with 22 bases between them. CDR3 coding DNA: TGCAGTGCTAGACCCAAGCAAAGGGTACCCGGTACCTACGAGCAGTACTTC. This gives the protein CSARPKQRVPGTYEQYF.

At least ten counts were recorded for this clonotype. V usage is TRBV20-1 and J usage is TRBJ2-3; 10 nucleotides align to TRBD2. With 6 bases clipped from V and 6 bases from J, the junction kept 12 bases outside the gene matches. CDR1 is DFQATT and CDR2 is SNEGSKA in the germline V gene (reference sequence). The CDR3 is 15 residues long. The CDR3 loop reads CSAQRTSGTADTQYF. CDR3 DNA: TGCAGTGCACAGAGGACTAGCGGCACGGCGGATACGCAGTATTTT.

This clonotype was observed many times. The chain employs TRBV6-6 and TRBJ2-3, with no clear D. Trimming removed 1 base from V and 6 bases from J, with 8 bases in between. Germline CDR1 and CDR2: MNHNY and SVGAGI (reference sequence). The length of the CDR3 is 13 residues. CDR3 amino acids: CASSYLGSDTQYF. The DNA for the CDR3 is TGTGCCAGCAGTTACTTGGGGTCGGATACGCAGTATTTT.

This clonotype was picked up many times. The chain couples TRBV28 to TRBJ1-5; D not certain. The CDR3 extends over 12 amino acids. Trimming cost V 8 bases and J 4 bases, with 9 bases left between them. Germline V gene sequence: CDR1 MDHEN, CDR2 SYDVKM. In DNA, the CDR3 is TGTGCCAGCCTAGGCCCGAATCAGCCCCAGCATTTT. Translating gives CASLGPNQPQHF.

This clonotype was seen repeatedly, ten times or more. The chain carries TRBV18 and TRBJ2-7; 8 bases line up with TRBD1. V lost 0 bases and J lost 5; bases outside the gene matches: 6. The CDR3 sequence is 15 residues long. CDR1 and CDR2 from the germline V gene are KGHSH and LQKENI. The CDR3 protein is CASSPPRLRGHEQYF. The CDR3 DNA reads TGTGCCAGCTCACCACCGAGACTCAGGGGGCACGAGCAGTACTTC.

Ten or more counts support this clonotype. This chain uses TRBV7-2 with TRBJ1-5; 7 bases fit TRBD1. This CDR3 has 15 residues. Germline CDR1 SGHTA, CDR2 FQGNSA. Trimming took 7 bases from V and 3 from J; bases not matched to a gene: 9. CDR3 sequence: CASTRGGSPNQPQHF. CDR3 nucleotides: TGTGCCAGCACCCGAGGGGGCAGTCCCAATCAGCCCCAGCATTTT.

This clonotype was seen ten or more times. In DNA form, the CDR3 reads TGTGCCATCAGTGCAGAGTACGAGCAGTACTTC. It encodes CAISAEYEQYF. The chain links TRBV10-3 to TRBJ2-7; D uncertain. The V end lost 4 bases, the J end lost 4 bases, and 5 bases lay between the germline ends. The CDR3 contains 11 residues. Looked up from germline, CDR1 is ENHRY and CDR2 is SYGVKD.

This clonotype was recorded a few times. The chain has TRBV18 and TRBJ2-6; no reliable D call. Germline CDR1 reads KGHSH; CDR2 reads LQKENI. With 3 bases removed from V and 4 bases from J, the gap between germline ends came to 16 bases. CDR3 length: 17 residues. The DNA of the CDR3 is TGTGCCAGCTCACCGATGGCAGTCAGGACCGGGGCCAACGTCCTGACTTTC. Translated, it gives CASSPMAVRTGANVLTF.

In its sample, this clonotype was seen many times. In DNA form, the CDR3 reads TGTGCCTGGAGTCTGGGACAGGGGTTGTCAGATACGCAGTATTTT. This sequence encodes CAWSLGQGLSDTQYF. V usage is TRBV30 and J usage is TRBJ2-3; 10 bases map to TRBD1. V lost 2 bases to trimming and J lost 4 bases; unmatched junction nucleotides: 6. The CDR3 consists of 15 residues. CDR1 and CDR2 from the germline V gene are GTSNPN and SVGIG (reference sequence).

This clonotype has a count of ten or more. DNA of the CDR3: TGTGCCAGCAGCCAAGGTGAAGGGAAGAACGAGCAGTACTTC. Amino acids: CASSQGEGKNEQYF. The rearrangement joins TRBV3-1 to TRBJ2-7, with D uncertain. This CDR3 region has 14 residues. V shed 1 base and J shed 5 bases, with 12 bases lying between them. Germline CDR1 is LGHDT and CDR2 is YNNKEL (reference sequence).

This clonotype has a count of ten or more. CDR3 nucleotide sequence: TGTGCCATCAGTGACATGGACCTTCAAGAGACCCAGTACTTC. This encodes CAISDMDLQETQYF. The chain employs TRBV10-3 and TRBJ2-5; D ambiguous. This CDR3 has 14 amino acids. Germline values: CDR1 ENHRY, CDR2 SYGVKD. Trimming cost V 3 bases and J 2 bases, with 10 bases left between them.

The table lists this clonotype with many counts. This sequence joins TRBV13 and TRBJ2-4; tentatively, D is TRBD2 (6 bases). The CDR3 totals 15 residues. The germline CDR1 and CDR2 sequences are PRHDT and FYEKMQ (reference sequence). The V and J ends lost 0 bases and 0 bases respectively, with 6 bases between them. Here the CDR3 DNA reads TGTGCCAGCAGCTTAGGGCGGGGAGCCAAAAACATTCAGTACTTC. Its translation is CASSLGRGAKNIQYF.